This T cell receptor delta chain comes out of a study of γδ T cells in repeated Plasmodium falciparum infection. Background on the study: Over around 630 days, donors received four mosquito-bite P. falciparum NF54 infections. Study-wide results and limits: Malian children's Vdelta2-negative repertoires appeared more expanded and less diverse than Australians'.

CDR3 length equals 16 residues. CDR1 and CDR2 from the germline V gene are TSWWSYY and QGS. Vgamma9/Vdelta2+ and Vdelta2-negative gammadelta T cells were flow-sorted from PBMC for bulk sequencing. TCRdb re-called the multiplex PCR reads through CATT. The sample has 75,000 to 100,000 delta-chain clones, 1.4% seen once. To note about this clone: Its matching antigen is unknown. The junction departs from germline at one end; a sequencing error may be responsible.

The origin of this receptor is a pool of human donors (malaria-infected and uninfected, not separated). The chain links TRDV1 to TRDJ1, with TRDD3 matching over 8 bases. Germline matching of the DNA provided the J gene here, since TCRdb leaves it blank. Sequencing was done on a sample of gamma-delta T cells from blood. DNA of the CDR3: TGCTCTGGGAGCAATGGGCACTGGGGGTACACCGATAAACTCATCTTT. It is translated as CSGSNGHWGYTDKLIF.